Presented here are 21 T cell receptor beta chains from one specimen sequenced in a study of T-cell memory formation after mild COVID-19. TCRdb redid the calling of the 5' RACE reads with MiXCR, one entry per CDR3 protein. The sample holds 400,000 to 500,000 distinct CDR3 sequences; about 20% are singletons and the top ten take 7.5% to 10%. Source material: PBMCs or a T cell subset sorted from them (not recorded which). These receptors all come from an adult woman who had mild COVID-19 (a few samples of this study predate the infection). Cell type and time point are not known.

The rearrangement uses TRBV19 and TRBJ2-1; 11 bases map to TRBD2. The V and J ends lost 3 bases and 6 bases, in that order; junction bases with no gene match: 4. Per germline, CDR1 LNHDA and CDR2 SQIVND (reference sequence). This CDR3 region has 15 residues. The DNA of the CDR3 is TGTGCCAGTAGTATTCTAGCGGGAGGACCCAATGAGCAGTTCTTC. This encodes CASSILAGGPNEQFF.

The V and J genes are TRBV4-3 and TRBJ1-1; D is uncertain. CDR1 and CDR2 (germline): LGHNA, YSLEER. The CDR3 length is 12 residues. V lost 0 bases and J lost 9, with 8 bases in between. The CDR3 sequence: CASSQDWNKAFF. CDR3 bases: TGCGCCAGCAGCCAAGACTGGAATAAAGCTTTCTTT.

This sequence joins TRBV7-8 and TRBJ2-1, with D uncertain. Germline lookup yields CDR1 SGHVS and CDR2 FQNEAQ. This CDR3 region has 13 residues. Trimming stripped 5 bases from V and 13 bases from J, with 18 bases between. CDR3 sequence: CASSLSRNSPQFF. CDR3 sequence (DNA): TGTGCCAGCAGCCTATCGCGGAATAGCCCCCAGTTCTTC.

CDR3 nucleotide sequence: TGTGCCACCAGTGATCGGACTAGGGGGAGAAACACCGGGGAGCTGTTTTTT. It is translated as CATSDRTRGRNTGELFF. This chain uses TRBV24-1 with TRBJ2-2; the D gene is possibly TRBD2 (7 bases). Trimming removed 3 bases from V and 2 bases from J, with 15 bases in between. Germline CDR1 KGHDR, CDR2 SFDVKD. The CDR3 runs 17 residues.

The chain has TRBV7-3 and TRBJ2-1; D not resolved. The germline gives CDR1 SGHTA, CDR2 FQGTGA. Trimming removed 3 bases at V and 4 bases at J, with 13 bases between. This CDR3 region has 15 residues. The CDR3 sequence is CASSFGSTAYNEQFF. As DNA, the CDR3 is TGTGCCAGCAGCTTTGGATCAACGGCGTACAATGAGCAGTTCTTC.

V usage is TRBV9 and J usage is TRBJ1-2; D unresolved. The V end lost 1 base, the J end lost 0 bases, and 7 bases lay between the germline ends. CDR3 length: 14 amino acids. Germline CDR1 SGDLS, CDR2 YYNGEE. CDR3 amino acids: CASSVYPANYGYTF. CDR3 nucleotides: TGTGCCAGCAGCGTATACCCCGCTAACTATGGCTACACCTTC.

This clonotype was seen only a few times. V is TRBV6-2 or TRBV6-3 and J is TRBJ2-4; D unresolved. The CDR3 is 14 amino acids. CDR1 MNHEY and CDR2 SVGEGT come from the germline V gene. The V end was cut by 7 bases, the J end by 1 base, with 11 bases between. The CDR3 DNA follows: TGTGCCAGCACTAAAGAGAGGGCCAAAAACATTCAGTACTTC. Translated, it gives CASTKERAKNIQYF.

DNA of the CDR3: TGTGCCAGCAGCGCCGGGACAGGGGGTTGGGGCTACACCTTC. Amino acids: CASSAGTGGWGYTF. This chain links TRBV5-5 with TRBJ1-2; 11 nucleotides agree with TRBD1. CDR3 length: 14 residues. CDR1 and CDR2 (germline): SGHKS, YYEKEE (reference sequence). V shed 4 bases and J 8 bases; nucleotides not matched to a gene: 7.

The chain links TRBV4-2 to TRBJ1-1; possible D gene TRBD1, 6 bases. This CDR3 is built from 14 residues. Germline V gene sequence: CDR1 LGHNA, CDR2 YNFKEQ. V shed 4 bases and J shed 1 base, with 10 bases lying between them. The CDR3, as DNA: TGTGCCAGCAGCCGGGGGCGGGAGAACACTGAAGCTTTCTTT. This encodes CASSRGRENTEAFF.

Only a few counts were recorded for this clonotype. The chain is built from TRBV6-1 and TRBJ2-3; no firm D call. V was clipped by 3 bases and J by 3 bases, with 13 bases between them. Germline assignment: CDR1 MNHNS and CDR2 SASEGT. The CDR3 is 15 amino acids. CDR3 sequence (DNA): TGTGCCAGCAGTGAGTGGTTCGTGGGTACAGATACGCAGTATTTT. The encoded protein is CASSEWFVGTDTQYF.

The chain employs TRBV5-1 and TRBJ2-1; TRBD2 agrees at 13 bases. The trim removed 4 bases at V and 0 bases at J, leaving 10 bases unmatched. CDR3 length equals 19 residues. Germline values: CDR1 SGHRS, CDR2 YFSETQ. CDR3 protein: CASSPPTSGRSSSYNEQFF. CDR3 bases: TGCGCCAGCAGCCCCCCGACTAGCGGGAGGTCGAGCTCCTACAATGAGCAGTTCTTC.

This chain connects TRBV6-1 to TRBJ2-2; D not certain. Germline CDR1 is MNHNS and CDR2 is SASEGT. V dropped 0 bases and J dropped 5 bases, with 7 bases sitting between them. The CDR3 length is 14 residues. This CDR3 is CASSEAWRTGELFF. CDR3 DNA sequence: TGTGCCAGCAGTGAAGCGTGGCGGACCGGGGAGCTGTTTTTT.

The table lists this clonotype with a few counts. This sequence joins TRBV7-2 and TRBJ2-7, with TRBD2 as a possible D gene (6 bases). The V gene lost 1 base and the J gene lost 0 bases, with 10 bases spanning the gap. The CDR3 length is 15 residues. The germline V gene has CDR1 SGHTA and CDR2 FQGNSA. The DNA for the CDR3 is TGTGCCAGCAGCTTAGAATCCGGGGGCTCCTACGAGCAGTACTTC. Amino acids: CASSLESGGSYEQYF.

V usage is TRBV7-9 and J usage is TRBJ2-7; the D gene is possibly TRBD1 (6 bases). V lost 1 base and J 5 bases, leaving 18 bases between the germline ends. The germline CDR1 and CDR2 sequences are SEHNR and FQNEAQ (reference sequence). This CDR3 has 16 residues. The CDR3 DNA sequence: TGTGCCAGCAGCTTAGGTTTTGGGGACAAAGCAAACGAGCAGTACTTC. As protein: CASSLGFGDKANEQYF.

This rearrangement joins TRBV7-6 to TRBJ2-7, with TRBD2 matching over 14 bases. V dropped 5 bases and J dropped 2; count of bases not matched to a gene: 8. The germline gives CDR1 SGHVS, CDR2 FNYEAQ. The CDR3 totals 17 residues. The CDR3 nucleotides are TGTGCCAGCAGCATAGGGACTAGCGGGAGCCTGACCTACGAGCAGTACTTC. Its protein product is CASSIGTSGSLTYEQYF.

This clonotype was detected a few times. The V gene is TRBV12-3 or TRBV12-4, the J gene TRBJ1-2; D gene uncertain. Trimming removed 6 bases at V and 5 bases at J, with 19 bases between. The CDR3 runs 15 residues. CDR3 DNA sequence: TGTGCCAGCAGCATCTTGAGACCACGCGCTTATGGCTACACCTTC. Its protein is CASSILRPRAYGYTF.

This clonotype has just a few counts. Here the CDR3 reads CASSDRDSSYEQYF. The CDR3, as DNA: TGTGCCAGCAGCGACCGGGACTCCTCCTACGAGCAGTACTTC. J is TRBJ2-7 and V is TRBV9, with TRBD2 as a possible D gene (6 bases). The CDR3 consists of 14 residues. The V gene lost 3 bases and the J gene lost 0 bases, with 10 bases spanning the gap. CDR1 is SGDLS, CDR2 YYNGEE, per germline. Full variable domain (rest looked up from reference TRBV9 and TRBJ2-7): DSGVTQTPKHLITATGQRVTLRCSPRSGDLSVYWYQQSLDQGLQFLIQYYNGEERAKGNILERFSAQQFPDLHSELNLSSLELGDSALYFCASSDRDSSYEQYFGPGTRLTVT.

Only a few counts were recorded for this clonotype. The CDR3 DNA follows: TGCGCCAGCAGCCAAGACGGGGGGCCAACTAACTACGAGCAGTACTTC. Amino acids: CASSQDGGPTNYEQYF. The V call is TRBV4-1, the J call TRBJ2-7; D perhaps matches TRBD2 (7 bases). The CDR3 extends over 16 amino acids. CDR1 and CDR2 (germline): MGHRA, YSYEKL. Trimming stripped 0 bases from V and 3 bases from J, with 15 bases between.

The sample holds many counts of this clonotype. The rearrangement joins TRBV28 to TRBJ2-1; D might be TRBD1 or TRBD2, each matching 5 bases. This CDR3 is built from 15 residues. Germline CDR1 is MDHEN and CDR2 is SYDVKM. Trimming took 7 bases from V and 6 from J, leaving 19 bases between them. The CDR3 DNA is TGTGCCAGCAACGGGAAACCCCAAAGGGGCAATGAGCAGTTCTTC. Translating it yields CASNGKPQRGNEQFF.

This chain uses TRBV6-1 with TRBJ1-1; D may be TRBD1 (6 bases). The CDR3 runs to 14 residues. Trimming stripped 5 bases from V and 0 bases from J, with 10 bases between. In germline, CDR1 is MNHNS, CDR2 SASEGT. The CDR3 reads CASSWDIMNTEAFF. DNA of the CDR3: TGTGCCAGCAGTTGGGACATAATGAACACTGAAGCTTTCTTT.

This clonotype was observed a handful of times. V gene TRBV30 combines with J gene TRBJ2-3, with 9 bases identical to TRBD2. CDR3 length equals 16 residues. J was trimmed by 2 bases and V by 7 bases; bases with no gene match: 13. Germline V lookup: CDR1 GTSNPN, CDR2 SVGIG (reference sequence). The CDR3 sequence: CAFYPGTSGYTDTQYF. CDR3 DNA sequence: TGTGCCTTCTACCCTGGAACTAGCGGGTACACAGATACGCAGTATTTT.